This T cell receptor beta chain was identified in a study of T cells in Graves' hyperthyroidism and ophthalmopathy. This clonotype was counted ten times or more. CDR1 LGHDT and CDR2 YNNKEL come from the germline V gene (reference sequence). The CDR3 runs to 13 residues. Trimming left V 2 bases short and J 1 base short, with 5 bases between. Amplified TCR beta CDR3 regions came from RNA transcripts. TCR CDR3 regions were first amplified by RT-PCR with HTBI primers. TCRdb reprocessed the multiplex PCR reads via MiXCR and lists one record per CDR3 protein. This sample has about 290,000 distinct CDR3 sequences; about 15% occur once, and the top ten carry over 30%. Uncontrolled infections, other autoimmune diseases, pregnancy or lactation led to exclusion of patients. A 10 ml volume of fresh peripheral blood provided the PBMCs.

The sample comprised blood. This chain joins TRBV3-1 and TRBJ1-1; no definite D call. The TCR comes from a woman between 50 and 59 years old with Graves' hyperthyroidism that later progressed to Graves' ophthalmopathy. The CDR3 DNA reads as TGTGCCAGCAGCCAAATGGCGAACACTGAAGCTTTCTTT. Translation: CASSQMANTEAFF.